The sequence of this TCR beta chain was determined in a study of shared clonotypes between healthy human individuals. Looking at the study overall: Sampling drew on donors who were a couple of women and three men aged 18 to 49.

Execution of the assay was at deep level. In the source study's methods: Filtering differed, since immunoSEQ gave only junction sequences and no quality scores. Assay: immunoSEQ multiplex PCR; the TCRdb copy retains only in-frame clones and omits some. V and J calls and clone size are copied from that table; D and trimming were computed from the DNA. The table includes approximately 1,500,000 clones, approximately 98% detected once. This clone was found once. A CD45RA-negative memory subset and a CD45RA+ naive subset were separated from the CD4+ cells. This CDR3 is built from 15 residues. The J segment lost 3 bases and the V segment lost 5 bases, leaving 6 bases of the junction unmatched. Looked up from germline, CDR1 is SGHNT and CDR2 is YENEEA.

The rearrangement uses TRBV11-3 and TRBJ2-2; the match to TRBD2 covers 7 bases. The specimen sequenced was naive CD4+ T cells sorted from blood. Stated subset: CD45RA+ positively selected. The clonotype originates from a young man in good health. CDR3 region: CASSKAGRDTGELFF. The CDR3 nucleotides are TGTGCCAGCAGCAAAGCGGGGAGGGACACCGGGGAGCTGTTTTTT.